Listed below are T cell receptor beta chains from one sample, sequenced in a study of T-cell reconstitution after alpha-beta-depleted transplantation in children. TCRdb recomputed calls from the PCR reads with MiXCR, one row per CDR3 protein. The top ten hold 25% to 35% of the sample, which has about 980,000 distinct CDR3 sequences, about 29% seen once. Sample: PBMCs, mostly from graft donor cells, taken 360 days after TCRalphabeta/CD19-depleted stem cell transplant. These receptors were collected from a boy under three years old who had a stem cell transplant for SCID, so the T cells may come from the graft donor. Each CDR3 is given without its conserved first and last residue. Not every row has a clone size; where given, it reads once, few, many or a size class.

V	size	J	CDR3
TRBV5-5	few	TRBJ1-1	ASSGDGGRSEAF
TRBV27	.	TRBJ2-4	ASSLFFLGTGENIQY
TRBV6-2/TRBV6-3	many	TRBJ1-2	ASSPQGQRYT
TRBV24-1	.	TRBJ2-1	ATSGTGKGAYNEQF
TRBV29-1	.	TRBJ2-5	SAGGVSPQETQY
TRBV27	few	TRBJ1-5	ASRQRQGSNQPQH
TRBV4-1	.	TRBJ2-5	ASSPVGVVETQY
TRBV5-5	few	TRBJ2-7	ASSLGYASSYEQY
TRBV5-6	few	TRBJ1-6	ASSQSPGTGSPLH
TRBV4-3	few	TRBJ2-3	ASSQPSSGTQY
TRBV6-1	.	TRBJ1-5	ASSETGNQPQH
TRBV6-5	few	TRBJ2-1	ASSYLGGYNEQF
TRBV5-1	few	TRBJ2-7	ASRDHGELGLNYTYEQY
TRBV6-5	many	TRBJ2-2	ASSYSGTFLGTGELF
TRBV6-5	few	TRBJ2-6	ASSYYGTESRSGANVLT
TRBV20-1	.	TRBJ2-5	SACGQGQETQY
TRBV12-3/TRBV12-4	.	TRBJ2-2	ASSYSGGSRTGELF
TRBV5-6	few	TRBJ2-3	ASSLWGARDTQY
TRBV20-1	few	TRBJ1-3	SARDQDRGWNTIY
TRBV12-2	.	TRBJ1-4	ASRSRTGSDEKLF
TRBV19	.	TRBJ2-7	ASSPGTGTPRIYEQY
TRBV20-1	.	TRBJ2-3	SASRGGQY
TRBV20-1	.	TRBJ1-6	SAYGGDRRPNSPLH
TRBV20-1	once	TRBJ1-1	SAREDRAQSTEAF
TRBV4-2	.	TRBJ2-5	ASSQDKGDQETQY
TRBV6-1	.	TRBJ2-1	ASSPNPGISINEQF
TRBV20-1	.	TRBJ2-5	SAKRTNGGAGETQY
TRBV12-3/TRBV12-4	.	TRBJ2-1	ASSLGTSLNEQF
TRBV20-1	.	TRBJ2-2	SADGYTGELF
TRBV24-1	.	TRBJ2-3	ATSVPRTGVGDTQY
TRBV3-1	.	TRBJ1-1	ASSRWTGENTEAF
TRBV6-2/TRBV6-3	.	TRBJ2-1	ASSWGLPTGGSQINNEQF
TRBV5-6	few	TRBJ2-1	ASSLGVLGQGYNEQF
TRBV18	.	TRBJ2-6	ASSPPQGSGANVLT
TRBV20-1	few	TRBJ2-3	SASGLGTADTQY
TRBV5-1	once	TRBJ2-5	ASSLRRTAGETQY